These 27 T cell receptor beta chains were all obtained from the same sample, sequenced in a study of cytomegalovirus exposure and HLA in healthy donors. Sequencing used immunoSEQ multiplex PCR; TCRdb keeps in-frame clones, though not all of them. This sample has about 150,000 clones; roughly 90% occur once, and the top ten carry 0.6% to 0.8%. Input material: PBMCs. The receptors come from a young man in good health and CMV-seronegative.

The genes are TRBV30 and TRBJ2-2, with 14 bases identical to TRBD2. The germline V gene encodes CDR1 GTSNPN and CDR2 SVGIG (reference sequence). This CDR3 spans 17 amino acids. V shed 4 bases and J 8 bases; nucleotides not matched to a gene: 12. This CDR3 is CAWTGLAGARFGGELFF. In DNA, the CDR3 is TGTGCCTGGACGGGACTAGCGGGGGCCCGCTTCGGGGGGGAGCTGTTTTTT.

The CDR3: CASSADTGELFF. CDR3 DNA sequence: TGCGCCAGCAGTGCAGACACCGGGGAGCTGTTTTTT. The gene calls are TRBV5-1 and TRBJ2-2; unclear D gene. Germline V gene data show CDR1 as SGHRS and CDR2 as YFSETQ. V dropped 5 bases and J dropped 3 bases, with 5 bases sitting between them. The CDR3 has 12 residues.

The chain joins TRBV4-3 to TRBJ2-5, with TRBD1 identical over 9 bases. Trimming at V came to 4 bases and at J to 5 bases, leaving 11 bases not matched to a gene. Germline CDR1 reads LGHNA; CDR2 reads YSLEER. CDR3 length equals 16 residues. The CDR3 bases are TGCGCCAGCAGCCTAGAGTGGGACAGGGCGTGGGAGACCCAGTACTTC. Translating it yields CASSLEWDRAWETQYF.

This chain uses TRBV7-7 with TRBJ2-2, with 9 bases identical to TRBD2. This CDR3 comprises 15 residues. Trimming cost V 5 bases and J 5 bases; bases outside gene matches: 6. Germline V gene lookup returns CDR1 SSHAT and CDR2 FNYEAQ (reference sequence). CDR3: CASSRAGGGTGELFF. CDR3 coding DNA: TGTGCCAGCAGCCGAGCGGGAGGTGGGACCGGGGAGCTGTTTTTT. Combining the CDR3 with reference TRBV7-7 and TRBJ2-2 gives the whole variable domain GAGVSQSPRYKVTKRGQDVTLRCDPISSHATLYWYQQALGQGPEFLTYFNYEAQPDKSGLPSDRFSAERPEGSISTLTIQRTEQRDSAMYRCASSRAGGGTGELFFGEGSRLTVL.

This chain links TRBV30 with TRBJ1-5, with TRBD1 identical over 8 bases. The length of the CDR3 is 20 residues. Losses at the gene ends were 0 bases for V and 0 bases for J; bases not matched to a gene: 16. CDR1 is GTSNPN, CDR2 SVGIG, per germline (reference sequence). CDR3 loop: CAWSVHVPTTGVYSNQPQHF. The CDR3 nucleotides read TGTGCCTGGAGTGTACATGTCCCCACGACAGGGGTTTATAGCAATCAGCCCCAGCATTTT.

The chain links TRBV14 to TRBJ2-1; the D is unclear. Deletions cut 4 bases from V and 7 bases from J, with 8 bases between. CDR1 SGHDN and CDR2 FVKESK come from the germline V gene. The CDR3 sequence is 12 residues long. CDR3 sequence: CASSLSSNEQFF. The CDR3 nucleotides are TGTGCCAGCAGCCTGTCCTCGAATGAGCAGTTCTTC.

The V and J genes are TRBV2 and TRBJ2-5; 9 bases agree with TRBD1. Near its end, the DNA agrees better with TRBJ2-7, so the J call may be wrong. Germline assignment: CDR1 SNHLY and CDR2 FYNNEI. The CDR3 length is 14 residues. In nucleotides, the CDR3 is TGTGCCAGCAGTGAAACGACAGGGGGCTACGAGCAGTACTTC. It translates to CASSETTGGYEQYF.

This CDR3 is CASRSTSDPTGELFF. For the CDR3, the DNA is TGTGCCAGCAGATCGACTAGCGATCCCACCGGGGAGCTGTTTTTT. The chain links TRBV7-9 to TRBJ2-2; 8 nucleotides match TRBD2. The V and J ends lost 6 bases and 4 bases, in that order; junction bases with no gene match: 7. Germline CDR1 reads SEHNR; CDR2 reads FQNEAQ (reference sequence). The CDR3 sequence is 15 residues long.

The CDR3 here is CASSIEPGRTGELFF. The CDR3 DNA reads TGTGCCAGTAGTATAGAGCCGGGGAGGACCGGGGAGCTGTTTTTT. The V gene is TRBV19, the J gene TRBJ2-2, with D perhaps TRBD2 (6 bases). Per germline, CDR1 LNHDA and CDR2 SQIVND (reference sequence). CDR3 size: 15 residues. V shed 0 bases and J shed 5 bases, with 10 bases lying between them.

The rearrangement links TRBV10-2 to TRBJ2-3, with 10 positions matching TRBD2. Germline CDR1 is WSHSY and CDR2 is SAAADI. With 7 bases clipped from V and 2 bases from J, the junction kept 9 bases outside the gene matches. The CDR3 runs to 16 residues. Written as DNA, the CDR3 is TGCGCCAGCACCCTACTAGCGGGGTCCTACACAGATACGCAGTATTTT. Its translation: CASTLLAGSYTDTQYF.

CDR3 region: CASSLRRADTQYF. The CDR3 coding sequence is TGTGCCAGCAGCCTCAGGCGGGCAGATACGCAGTATTTT. This chain connects TRBV6-6 to TRBJ2-3, with D possibly matching TRBD2 (5 bases). The CDR3 loop spans 13 amino acids. Trimming removed 6 bases at V and 4 bases at J, with 11 bases between. Per germline, CDR1 MNHNY and CDR2 SVGAGI (reference sequence).

About this clone: Its ends do not fully match the called genes, so a read error is possible. The chain links TRBV20-1 to TRBJ2-7; 13 bases are a match to TRBD2. The length of the CDR3 is 11 residues. The germline V gene has CDR1 DFQATT and CDR2 SNEGSKA (reference sequence). CDR3: CSARSTSGGAF. The CDR3 coding sequence is TGCAGTGCTAGATCTACTAGCGGGGGGGCTTTT.

The chain recombines TRBV5-8 with TRBJ2-7; 8 bases map to TRBD2. From germline, CDR1 is SGHTS and CDR2 YDEGEE. V dropped 1 base and J dropped 6; count of bases not matched to a gene: 3. CDR3 length: 13 residues. The CDR3: CASSLTGGGEQYF. In DNA form, the CDR3 reads TGTGCCAGCAGCTTGACCGGGGGGGGCGAGCAGTACTTC.

This chain uses TRBV9 with TRBJ1-4, with 7 nucleotides matching TRBD1. The germline V gene encodes CDR1 SGDLS and CDR2 YYNGEE. This CDR3 has 19 residues. V trimming: 6 bases; J trimming: 0 bases; junction bases outside the gene matches: 17. DNA for the CDR3: TGTGCCAGCAAACGATCCGGACAGGCAGCGAACCCAACTAATGAAAAACTGTTTTTT. Residues: CASKRSGQAANPTNEKLFF.

The chain uses TRBV30 and TRBJ1-3; the D gene is possibly TRBD1 (5 bases). Germline V lookup: CDR1 GTSNPN, CDR2 SVGIG (reference sequence). The V gene lost 0 bases and the J gene lost 4 bases, with 10 bases spanning the gap. The CDR3 contains 14 residues. CDR3 sequence: CAWSVGRVGNTIYF. CDR3 DNA sequence: TGTGCCTGGAGTGTAGGCAGGGTCGGAAACACCATATATTTT.

The chain is built from TRBV6-4 and TRBJ2-3, with 11 positions matching TRBD1. The J segment lost 5 bases and the V segment lost 2 bases, leaving 6 bases of the junction unmatched. This CDR3 region has 16 residues. Looked up from germline, CDR1 is MRHNA and CDR2 is SNTAGT. The CDR3 sequence is CASSDRGGQGGDTQYF. In nucleotides, the CDR3 is TGTGCCAGCAGTGACCGCGGGGGACAGGGGGGAGATACGCAGTATTTT.

V gene TRBV4-3 combines with J gene TRBJ2-3; 7 nucleotides match TRBD2. Trimming removed 0 bases from V and 4 bases from J; junction bases left unmatched: 10. CDR1 is LGHNA and CDR2 is YSLEER in the germline V gene. The CDR3 has 17 amino acids. This CDR3 reads CASSQDLTSGGSDTQYF. The CDR3 DNA sequence: TGCGCCAGCAGCCAAGATCTGACGTCGGGAGGATCAGATACGCAGTATTTT.

The chain recombines TRBV5-1 with TRBJ1-4; D is unclear. CDR1 SGHRS and CDR2 YFSETQ come from the germline V gene. The CDR3 is 14 residues long. V shed 4 bases and J shed 6 bases, with 13 bases lying between them. The CDR3 nucleotides are TGCGCCAGCAGCCCCTCGGGGATGGATGAAAAACTGTTTTTT. It is translated as CASSPSGMDEKLFF. Based on the CDR3 plus reference TRBV5-1 and TRBJ1-4, the full variable domain is KAGVTQTPRYLIKTRGQQVTLSCSPISGHRSVSWYQQTPGQGLQFLFEYFSETQRNKGNFPGRFSGRQFSNSRSEMNVSTLELGDSALYLCASSPSGMDEKLFFGSGTQLSVL.

This rearrangement joins TRBV21-1 to TRBJ2-1; TRBD2 is the table's D call, not checked against the DNA. TRBV21-1 is noted as a pseudogene. The CDR3 sequence is 14 residues long. The CDR3 is CASSKGREGNEQFF. CDR3 DNA: TGTGCCAGCAGCAAAGGTCGGGAGGGGAATGAGCAGTTCTTC.

The chain couples TRBV19 to TRBJ2-4, with 12 bases lining up with TRBD2. Germline values: CDR1 LNHDA, CDR2 SQIVND (reference sequence). The ends lost 5 bases at V and 5 bases at J; junction bases unmatched: 4. This CDR3 is built from 15 residues. CDR3 sequence: CASSASSGRENIQYF. CDR3 nucleotide sequence: TGTGCCAGTAGTGCTTCTAGCGGGAGGGAAAACATTCAGTACTTC.

This chain links TRBV7-6 with TRBJ2-2; 14 nucleotides align to TRBD2. Trimming cost V 4 bases and J 6 bases; bases outside gene matches: 7. The germline V gene has CDR1 SGHVS and CDR2 FNYEAQ. The CDR3 is made up of 17 amino acids. The CDR3 protein is CASSYGTSGSVPGELFF. The CDR3 nucleotides read TGTGCCAGCAGCTACGGGACTAGCGGGAGTGTGCCCGGGGAGCTGTTTTTT.

The rearrangement joins TRBV6-6 to TRBJ2-1; tentative D call: TRBD2 (5 bases). This CDR3 spans 14 amino acids. V was pared by 0 bases and J by 6 bases, with 9 bases between. Germline CDR1 reads MNHNY; CDR2 reads SVGAGI (reference sequence). The CDR3 region is CASSYSTRGNEQFF. In DNA, the CDR3 is TGTGCCAGCAGTTACTCTACTAGAGGCAATGAGCAGTTCTTC.

The gene calls are TRBV15 and TRBJ2-1; 11 bases are shared with TRBD2. Trimming cost V 1 base and J 0 bases; bases outside gene matches: 5. The germline CDR1 and CDR2 sequences are LNHNV and YYDKDF (reference sequence). The CDR3 contains 18 residues. The CDR3 spells CATSRGGTSGGSYNEQFF. CDR3 DNA: TGTGCCACCAGCAGAGGGGGAACTAGCGGGGGCTCCTACAATGAGCAGTTCTTC.

This rearrangement joins TRBV19 to TRBJ2-7, with a tentative D call TRBD1 (5 bases). Trimming pared 3 bases from V and 0 bases from J, leaving 9 bases between. In germline, CDR1 is LNHDA, CDR2 SQIVND (reference sequence). CDR3 length: 14 amino acids. CDR3 DNA: TGTGCCAGTAGTATGGGGCTACTCTCCTACGAGCAGTACTTC. It encodes CASSMGLLSYEQYF.

The V call is TRBV30, the J call TRBJ2-5, with a weak D call TRBD1 (6 bases). CDR1 and CDR2 from the germline V gene are GTSNPN and SVGIG (reference sequence). The CDR3 sequence is 13 residues long. With 4 bases removed from V and 0 bases from J, the gap between germline ends came to 9 bases. The CDR3 DNA follows: TGTGCCTGGATTGGACAGCACCAAGAGACCCAGTACTTC. It yields the protein CAWIGQHQETQYF. The full variable domain, in which reference TRBV30 and TRBJ2-5 provide the parts outside the CDR3, is SQTIHQWPATLVQPVGSPLSLECTVEGTSNPNLYWYRQAAGRGLQLLFYSVGIGQISSEVPQNLSASRPQDRQFILSSKKLLLSDSGFYLCAWIGQHQETQYFGPGTRLLVL.

V gene TRBV5-1 combines with J gene TRBJ1-5, with D uncertain. Germline CDR1 SGHRS, CDR2 YFSETQ. V was pared by 0 bases and J by 4 bases, with 11 bases between. The CDR3 runs 15 residues. Here the CDR3 reads CASSLGGLNNQPQHF. The CDR3 bases are TGCGCCAGCAGCTTGGGAGGCCTGAATAATCAGCCCCAGCATTTT.

The count of this clone is one. In DNA, the CDR3 is TGTGCCTGGAGGGGGGGCTCCGGGGAGGGTCAGCCCCAGCATTTT. Protein sequence: CAWRGGSGEGQPQHF. The chain employs TRBV30 and TRBJ1-5; possibly TRBD1 for D (6 bases). CDR3 length: 15 amino acids. The germline CDR1 and CDR2 sequences are GTSNPN and SVGIG (reference sequence). V lost 3 bases to trimming and J lost 6 bases, with 18 bases between them.